The subject of this entry is one TCR beta chain. No antigen is known for it. This record belongs to a study of T cell responses to AZD1222 COVID-19 vaccine. Study overall: Pooling was applied to second doses at about 4 or about 12 weeks. Study-wide findings and caveats: Clonal diversity may have been underestimated, and the donors were mostly white British, with more females than males. Vaccine-associated CD4 TCRs ranged over spike, dominating at 160-218 and 743-854. In the spike-specific TCR repertoire, nearly half reportedly target unmutated variant regions.

Generated by immunoSEQ multiplex PCR, the TCRdb table keeps only in-frame clones and is missing some. The sample shows some 86,000 clones, more than 70% of them seen only once. This CDR3 region has 16 residues. In germline, CDR1 is SGDLS, CDR2 YYNGEE. Trimming shortened V by 0 bases and J by 0 bases, and 10 bases separated the two germline ends. Sequencing was performed on peripheral blood, taken on day 0 of AZD1222 vaccination. The chain recombines TRBV9 with TRBJ1-3; possibly TRBD1 for D (5 bases). The TCR originated in an adult in good health. DNA for the CDR3: TGTGCCAGCAGCGTAGATCCGGGACTCTCTGGAAACACCATATATTTT. Translating gives CASSVDPGLSGNTIYF.